This TCR beta chain was recorded in a study of T cells after yellow fever vaccination. V lost 5 bases to trimming and J lost 4 bases; unmatched junction nucleotides: 5. The germline CDR1 and CDR2 sequences are SGHTA and FQGNSA. The CDR3 is 15 residues long. Overall study findings and caveats: Abundant bulk-derived clonotypes could contaminate FACS-sorted repertoires. Among all clonotypes, a small share was observed in both CD4 and CD8 compartments. Detected again after the booster were most primary-vaccination clones, at 95% to 97% CD4 and 88% CD8.

Ten or more counts support this clonotype. Its antigen is undetermined. TCRdb ran MiXCR on the 5' RACE reads and lists one entry per CDR3 protein. Here the sample spans about 350,000 distinct CDR3 sequences, approximately 4% being singletons. Here the sequenced sample was PBMCs, taken 5 days after the yellow fever booster vaccination. The rearrangement links TRBV7-2 to TRBJ2-1; 10 bases agree with TRBD2. The receptor was derived from a man aged 18-30 years who received the YFV17D yellow fever vaccine. This chain's CDR3 is CASSLGTSVYNEQFF. For the CDR3, the DNA is TGTGCCAGCAGCCTGGGGACTAGCGTGTACAATGAGCAGTTCTTC.